What follows describes a single T cell receptor beta chain. The target antigen is unknown. The data were taken from a study of T cells in Graves' hyperthyroidism and ophthalmopathy. Findings and limits, study-wide: In the analysis, a 13 V-J model separated ophthalmopathy from stable hyperthyroidism. Before onset, ophthalmopathy was predicted by the model a median 6.5 months earlier.

RNA transcripts provided the source from which TCR beta CDR3 regions were amplified. In the first-round RT-PCR of the TCR CDR3, the HTBI primer set was used. TCRdb analysed the multiplex PCR reads with MiXCR anew, one entry per CDR3 protein. Of about 360,000 distinct CDR3 sequences in the sample, around 25% were seen once. Exclusions: uncontrolled infection, other autoimmune disease, pregnancy, lactation. This CDR3 contains 14 residues. Between the trimmed V and J ends, which lost 2 bases and 7 bases, there was a span of 13 bases. Germline lookup yields CDR1 KGHDR and CDR2 SFDVKD. This clonotype was sampled from a man in his forties or fifties with Graves' hyperthyroidism. The chain recombines TRBV24-1 with TRBJ1-1; D is perhaps TRBD1 (6 bases). The material sequenced was blood. In DNA form, the CDR3 reads TGTGCCACCAGTGATTGGAGGGAGGGGGGTGAAGCTTTCTTT. Its protein is CATSDWREGGEAFF.